A single sample gave rise to the 15 T cell receptor beta chains below, sequenced in a study of shared clonotypes between healthy human individuals. In the naive CD8 group, cells lacked CD45RO and were positively selected for CCR7, so terminally differentiated effector memory CD45RA+ cells were left out. Assay: immunoSEQ multiplex PCR; the TCRdb copy retains only in-frame clones and omits some. The sample includes under 850,000 clones, approximately 92% of them seen just once. Source material: naive CD8+ T cells sorted from blood. The origin of the receptors is a man aged 30 to 45 in good health.

The J gene is TRBJ1-3, the V gene TRBV7-6; no firm D call. This CDR3 is built from 14 residues. CDR1 and CDR2 from the germline V gene are SGHVS and FNYEAQ. V was clipped by 5 bases and J by 2 bases, with 10 bases between them. The CDR3 DNA sequence: TGTGCCAGCAGCCCTTTCGGGGCTGGAAACACCATATATTTT. Its protein product is CASSPFGAGNTIYF. Based on the CDR3 plus reference TRBV7-6 and TRBJ1-3, the full variable domain is GAGVSQSPRYKVTKRGQDVALRCDPISGHVSLYWYRQALGQGPEFLTYFNYEAQQDKSGLPNDRFSAERPEGSISTLTIQRTEQRDSAMYRCASSPFGAGNTIYFGEGSWLTVV.

The V gene is TRBV6-1, the J gene TRBJ1-2; tentative D call: TRBD1 (5 bases). V was pared by 3 bases and J by 4 bases, with 12 bases between. Germline CDR1 and CDR2: MNHNS and SASEGT. The CDR3 has 14 amino acids. The CDR3, as DNA: TGTGCCAGCAGTGATATTGGGACCTTCTATGGCTACACCTTC. This gives the protein CASSDIGTFYGYTF.

The chain links TRBV29-1 to TRBJ2-5, with D perhaps TRBD1 (6 bases). V was pared by 6 bases and J by 0 bases, with 8 bases between. Per the germline V gene, CDR1 is SQVTM and CDR2 is ANQGSEA. This CDR3 region has 12 residues. CDR3 coding DNA: TGCAGCGTGCACAGGGACCAAGAGACCCAGTACTTC. Protein: CSVHRDQETQYF.

CDR3 coding DNA: TGTGCCAGCAGCCGAGAGACAGCAAACTACGAGCAGTACTTC. Its translation is CASSRETANYEQYF. The chain recombines TRBV13 with TRBJ2-7, with D maybe TRBD1 (5 bases). The CDR3 spans 14 residues. V dropped 5 bases and J dropped 3 bases, with 14 bases sitting between them. Per germline, CDR1 PRHDT and CDR2 FYEKMQ (reference sequence).

The chain has TRBV15 and TRBJ2-1, with D possibly being TRBD1 (6 bases). The germline V and J ends were trimmed by 5 bases and 4 bases, with 12 bases remaining between them. This CDR3 contains 14 residues. Germline values: CDR1 LNHNV, CDR2 YYDKDF (reference sequence). CDR3 DNA sequence: TGTGCCACCAGCCACAGGGTTGGATACAATGAGCAGTTCTTC. Encoded protein: CATSHRVGYNEQFF. Looking up the rest from reference TRBV15 and TRBJ2-1 gives the full variable domain: DAMVIQNPRYQVTQFGKPVTLSCSQTLNHNVMYWYQQKSSQAPKLLFHYYDKDFNNEADTPDNFQSRRPNTSFCFLDIRSPGLGDTAMYLCATSHRVGYNEQFFGPGTRLTVL.

The gene calls are TRBV7-9 and TRBJ2-3; tentatively, D is TRBD2 (6 bases). With 6 bases removed from V and 2 bases from J, the gap between germline ends came to 12 bases. CDR3 length equals 14 residues. The germline gives CDR1 SEHNR, CDR2 FQNEAQ (reference sequence). The CDR3 DNA follows: TGTGCCAGCAGGCCCCGGGAGCACACAGATACGCAGTATTTT. Translated: CASRPREHTDTQYF.

This clone was counted a single time. The gene calls are TRBV7-9 and TRBJ1-4; TRBD1 agrees at 8 bases. CDR3 size: 16 residues. Looked up from germline, CDR1 is SEHNR and CDR2 is FQNEAQ (reference sequence). With V trimmed by 5 bases and J by 6 bases, 11 bases remained unmatched. DNA of the CDR3: TGTGCCAGCAGCCACCCGTTGGTGGACAGGGATGAAAAACTGTTTTTT. Protein: CASSHPLVDRDEKLFF.

J is TRBJ1-1 and V is TRBV29-1; 9 positions match TRBD1. In germline, CDR1 is SQVTM, CDR2 ANQGSEA. Losses at the gene ends were 4 bases for V and 4 bases for J; bases not matched to a gene: 4. This CDR3 is 13 amino acids long. The CDR3 is CSVVGTGSTEAFF. For the CDR3, the DNA is TGCAGCGTTGTGGGGACAGGGTCCACTGAAGCTTTCTTT.

The chain couples TRBV7-2 to TRBJ2-1; D is uncertain. Trimming took 1 base from V and 5 from J, leaving 6 bases between them. Germline V gene data show CDR1 as SGHTA and CDR2 as FQGNSA. The CDR3 consists of 13 residues. The CDR3 bases are TGTGCCAGCAGCTTAGTGAGGAACAATGAGCAGTTCTTC. Encoded protein: CASSLVRNNEQFF.

The chain uses TRBV9 and TRBJ2-3; D is ambiguous. Germline CDR1 SGDLS, CDR2 YYNGEE. This CDR3 comprises 14 residues. V was cut by 0 bases and J by 0 bases, with 5 bases left in between. The CDR3 DNA follows: TGTGCCAGCAGCGTAGACAGAAGCACAGATACGCAGTATTTT. Encoded protein: CASSVDRSTDTQYF.

The gene calls are TRBV28 and TRBJ2-3; perhaps TRBD2 as D (6 bases). CDR1 and CDR2 from the germline V gene are MDHEN and SYDVKM. The CDR3 length is 15 residues. Trimming took off 6 bases at V and 4 bases at J, with 17 bases between the two ends. CDR3 nucleotide sequence: TGTGCCAGCAGCCCCCCAGGGACTTTTCCAGATACGCAGTATTTT. The encoded protein is CASSPPGTFPDTQYF.

The chain couples TRBV19 to TRBJ1-5, with no clear D. In germline, CDR1 is LNHDA, CDR2 SQIVND (reference sequence). The CDR3 contains 13 residues. The ends were cut back, 8 bases at V and 3 bases at J, with 11 bases in the middle. CDR3 DNA sequence: TGTGCCAGTTCTCTCGGTTTCAATCAGCCCCAGCATTTT. It yields the protein CASSLGFNQPQHF.

The chain combines TRBV5-6 with TRBJ2-7, with D unresolved. This CDR3 spans 13 amino acids. The V end was cut by 2 bases, the J end by 2 bases, with 8 bases between. The germline CDR1 and CDR2 sequences are SGHDT and YYEEEE. CDR3 residues: CASSFEFTYEQYF. The DNA for the CDR3 is TGTGCCAGCAGCTTCGAATTTACCTACGAGCAGTACTTC.

This clone has more than one count but fewer than ten. The gene calls are TRBV28 and TRBJ1-5; D is possibly TRBD1 (6 bases). The CDR3 covers 14 residues. V was pared by 6 bases and J by 7 bases, with 16 bases between. Germline assignment: CDR1 MDHEN and CDR2 SYDVKM. The CDR3 bases are TGTGCCAGCAGCATAGGTCAGGGGTTACAGCCCCAGCATTTT. Translated, it gives CASSIGQGLQPQHF.

The chain links TRBV7-9 to TRBJ2-7; 9 bases line up with TRBD1. The junction had 13 bases not matched to a gene; V was cut back by 4 bases and J by 6 bases. Germline lookup yields CDR1 SEHNR and CDR2 FQNEAQ (reference sequence). CDR3 length equals 16 residues. The CDR3 DNA is TGTGCCAGCAGCTCATCAACACCGGGACAGGGTTCCGAGCAGTACTTC. Protein: CASSSSTPGQGSEQYF.